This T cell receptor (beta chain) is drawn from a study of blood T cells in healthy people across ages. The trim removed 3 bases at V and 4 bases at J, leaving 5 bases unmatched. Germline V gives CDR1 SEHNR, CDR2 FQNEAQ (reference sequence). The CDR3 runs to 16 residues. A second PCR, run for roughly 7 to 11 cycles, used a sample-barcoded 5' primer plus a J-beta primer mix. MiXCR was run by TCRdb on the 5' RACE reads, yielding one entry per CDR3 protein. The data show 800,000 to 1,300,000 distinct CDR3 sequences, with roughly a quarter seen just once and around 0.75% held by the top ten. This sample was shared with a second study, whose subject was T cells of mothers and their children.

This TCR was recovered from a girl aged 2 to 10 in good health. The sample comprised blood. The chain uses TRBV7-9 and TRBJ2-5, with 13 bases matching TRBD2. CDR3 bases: TGTGCCAGCAGCTTTGCGAGGACTAGCGGGAGAGAGACCCAGTACTTC. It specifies CASSFARTSGRETQYF.